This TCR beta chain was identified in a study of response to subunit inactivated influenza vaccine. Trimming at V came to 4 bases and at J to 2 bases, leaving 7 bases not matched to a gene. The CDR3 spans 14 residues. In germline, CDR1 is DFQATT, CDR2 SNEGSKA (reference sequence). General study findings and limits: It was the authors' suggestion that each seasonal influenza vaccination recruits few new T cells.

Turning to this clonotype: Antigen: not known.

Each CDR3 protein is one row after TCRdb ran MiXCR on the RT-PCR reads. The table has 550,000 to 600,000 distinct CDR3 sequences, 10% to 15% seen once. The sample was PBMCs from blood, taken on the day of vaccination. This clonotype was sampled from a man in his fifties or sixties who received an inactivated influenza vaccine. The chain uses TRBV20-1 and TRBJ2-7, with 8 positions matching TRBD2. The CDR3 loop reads CSATGLAGTYEQYF. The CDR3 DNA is TGCAGTGCTACCGGACTAGCCGGAACCTACGAGCAGTACTTC.